Presented here are 2 T cell receptor beta chains from one specimen sequenced in a study of T cell responses to AZD1222 COVID-19 vaccine. Using immunoSEQ multiplex PCR, the repertoire was profiled, and TCRdb retains in-frame clones only, with some absent. The table includes fewer than 200,000 clones, more than 90% detected once. Specimen: peripheral blood, collected on day 0 of AZD1222 vaccination. The origin of the receptors is an adult in good health.

The V gene is TRBV19, the J gene TRBJ1-4; perhaps TRBD1 as D (5 bases). V lost 4 bases, J lost 3 bases, and 12 bases lay in between. The CDR3 is made up of 15 amino acids. Germline CDR1 LNHDA, CDR2 SQIVND (reference sequence). Here the CDR3 DNA reads TGTGCCAGTAGTAACCCAGGGAAACCTAATGAAAAACTGTTTTTT. Residues: CASSNPGKPNEKLFF.

J is TRBJ1-1 and V is TRBV3-1 (or the pseudogene TRBV3-2), with D perhaps matching TRBD1 (5 bases). Trimming cost V 3 bases and J 4 bases, with 12 bases left between them. Germline V lookup: CDR1 LGHDT, CDR2 YNNKEL (reference sequence). This CDR3 is 14 amino acids long. In nucleotides, the CDR3 is TGTGCCAGCAGCCACCCCAGTAGGGGCACTGAAGCTTTCTTT. Amino acid sequence: CASSHPSRGTEAFF.